The following is a T cell receptor beta chain sequence with its context. Antigen specificity is unknown. 5'RACE with constant-segment primers yielded barcoded, UMI-tagged TCR alpha and TCR beta cDNA libraries. In TCRdb, the 5' RACE reads were re-called with MiXCR into one record per CDR3 protein. The data show under 250,000 distinct CDR3 sequences, 15% seen once. Germline CDR1 and CDR2: SQVTM and ANQGSEA. Trimming removed 1 base from V and 6 bases from J, with 10 bases in between. The CDR3 has 12 amino acids. This record comes from a study of T-cell memory formation after mild COVID-19. The study, taken as a whole, reports: Unconfirmed was the SARS-CoV-2 specificity of second-wave clones that peaked on day 37. A second wave expanding day 15 to 37 was CD4+-biased; contracting clones were balanced.

J is TRBJ2-7 and V is TRBV29-1; D gene ambiguous. This sequence was found in an adult woman who had mild COVID-19 (a few samples of this study predate the infection). Cell type and time point are not known. The sequencing sample was made of PBMCs or a T cell subset sorted from them (not recorded which). The DNA of the CDR3 is TGCAGCGTTGAAGGGACGCAGCGCGAGCAGTACTTC. This encodes CSVEGTQREQYF.